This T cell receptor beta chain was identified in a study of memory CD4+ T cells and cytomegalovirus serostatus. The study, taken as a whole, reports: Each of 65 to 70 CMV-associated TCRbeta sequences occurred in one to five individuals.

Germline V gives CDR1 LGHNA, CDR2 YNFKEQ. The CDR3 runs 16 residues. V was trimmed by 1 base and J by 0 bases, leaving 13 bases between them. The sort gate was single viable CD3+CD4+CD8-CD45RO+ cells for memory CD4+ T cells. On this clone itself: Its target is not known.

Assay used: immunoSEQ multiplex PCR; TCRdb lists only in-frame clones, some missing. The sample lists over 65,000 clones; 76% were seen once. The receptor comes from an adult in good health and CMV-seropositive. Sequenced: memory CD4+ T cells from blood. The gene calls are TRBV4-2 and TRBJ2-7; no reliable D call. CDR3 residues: CASSQGVSRTSYEQYF. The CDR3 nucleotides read TGTGCCAGCAGCCAAGGTGTTAGCAGGACCTCCTACGAGCAGTACTTC.